A selection of T cell receptor beta chains follows, all from one sample in a study of blood T cell repertoires in COVID-19. Measured with immunoSEQ multiplex PCR; TCRdb has only the in-frame clones, and not every one. The sample lists 250,000 to 300,000 clones, roughly nine tenths occurring once. The specimen was peripheral blood. The receptors were gathered from a woman aged 30 to 39 with COVID-19, enrolled during active disease. CDR3s include the opening cysteine and the closing phenylalanine or tryptophan. A D gene is named only where the DNA matches it firmly. The size of a clone is reported for some rows only, either as once, few or many, or as a class for expanded clones.

cdr3_aa cdr3_nt j_call v_call d_call clone_size
CASSRTVREAFF TGTGCCAGCAGTAGGACAGTCAGGGAAGCTTTCTTT TRBJ1-1 TRBV5-6 - few
CASSFRGGFNYGYTF TGTGCCAGCAGTTTCCGAGGAGGGTTTAACTATGGCTACACCTTC TRBJ1-2 TRBV27 - -
CASSPLGYEQYF TGTGCCAGCAGTCCGCTCGGCTACGAGCAGTACTTC TRBJ2-7 TRBV3-1/TRBV3-2 - -
CAWSPGTSGSYEQYF TGTGCCTGGAGTCCGGGGACTAGCGGGTCGTACGAGCAGTACTTC TRBJ2-7 TRBV30 TRBD2 -
CASSSQGASTDTQYF TGTGCCAGCAGTTCACAGGGTGCTAGCACAGATACGCAGTATTTT TRBJ2-3 TRBV27 - once
CASSRTGTASYEQYF TGCGCCAGCAGTAGGACCGGGACAGCTTCCTACGAGCAGTACTTC TRBJ2-7 TRBV10-1 TRBD1 -
CASSPTGGLAGSYEQYF TGTGCCAGCAGCCCCACGGGGGGACTAGCGGGTTCCTACGAGCAGTACTTC TRBJ2-7 TRBV9 TRBD2 once
CASSEFTGSTNEKLFF TGTGCCAGCAGTGAGTTTACAGGCTCAACTAATGAAAAACTGTTTTTT TRBJ1-4 TRBV25-1 - -
CASSLVASGRARETQYF TGCGCCAGCAGCTTGGTGGCTAGCGGGAGGGCGCGGGAGACCCAGTACTTC TRBJ2-5 TRBV5-1 TRBD2 -
CSVVSQGAGEQYF TGCAGCGTAGTAAGTCAGGGGGCGGGGGAGCAGTACTTC TRBJ2-7 TRBV29-1 TRBD1 -
CASSTGGDEKLFF TGTGCCAGTAGTACAGGGGGCGATGAAAAACTGTTTTTT TRBJ1-4 TRBV19 TRBD1 -
CASSQVSSGKETQYF TGTGCCAGCAGCCAAGTATCTAGCGGGAAGGAGACCCAGTACTTC TRBJ2-5 TRBV3-1/TRBV3-2 TRBD2 -
CASSEWEVNTGELFF TGTGCCAGCAGTGAATGGGAGGTTAACACCGGGGAGCTGTTTTTT TRBJ2-2 TRBV25-1 - -
CASRSWTGGNQPQHF TGTGCCAGTAGGAGCTGGACAGGGGGCAATCAGCCCCAGCATTTT TRBJ1-5 TRBV19 TRBD1 many
CASSLGGGAGEQFF TGTGCCAGCAGCTTAGGTGGGGGGGCTGGTGAGCAGTTCTTC TRBJ2-1 TRBV11-2 - -
CASSYGQGGGVNTEAFF TGTGCCAGCAGCTATGGCCAGGGGGGCGGAGTGAACACTGAAGCTTTCTTT TRBJ1-1 TRBV7-2 TRBD1 -
CSVSRSEAFF TGCAGCGTTAGTCGGAGCGAAGCTTTCTTT TRBJ1-1 TRBV29-1 - -
CSGRDRENYEQYF TGCAGCGGTAGGGACAGGGAAAACTACGAGCAGTACTTC TRBJ2-7 TRBV29-1 TRBD1 -
CASSLMGENEQFF TGTGCCAGCAGTTTAATGGGAGAGAATGAGCAGTTCTTC TRBJ2-1 TRBV28 - -
CASSQASRPSDEQFF TGTGCCAGCAGCCAGGCCTCGCGGCCCAGCGATGAGCAGTTCTTC TRBJ2-1 TRBV4-2 - -
CASSVEAGVYNEQFF TGTGCCAGCAGCGTAGAGGCAGGGGTTTACAATGAGCAGTTCTTC TRBJ2-1 TRBV9 - -
CAWALELSSYEQYF TGTGCCTGGGCGCTGGAGCTCTCCTCCTACGAGCAGTACTTC TRBJ2-7 TRBV30 - -
CASSVELAGYNEQFF TGTGCCAGCAGCGTAGAGCTAGCGGGGTACAATGAGCAGTTCTTC TRBJ2-1 TRBV9 TRBD2 -
CASSLGGGSEQYF TGTGCCAGCAGCTTAGGGGGCGGCAGCGAGCAGTACTTC TRBJ2-7 TRBV7-3 - -
CASTPGTETPLHF TGTGCCTCAACTCCCGGGACAGAAACACCCCTCCACTTT TRBJ1-6 TRBV30 TRBD1 -
CASSLAGSGGPADTQYF TGCGCCAGCAGCTTGGCAGGGTCGGGAGGGCCCGCAGATACGCAGTATTTT TRBJ2-3 TRBV5-1 TRBD2 -
CASSPRQASGTEAFF TGTGCCAGCAGCCCCCGGCAGGCCTCGGGGACTGAAGCTTTCTTT TRBJ1-1 TRBV7-9 - -
CASSQSGQGRNQPQHF TGTGCCAGCAGCCAATCGGGACAGGGCCGTAATCAGCCCCAGCATTTT TRBJ1-5 TRBV3-1/TRBV3-2 TRBD1 -
CAHSGGASDNEQFF TGTGCCCACAGCGGCGGGGCCTCCGACAATGAGCAGTTCTTC TRBJ2-1 TRBV7-9 - few
CASSFGQDYGYTF TGTGCCAGCAGCTTCGGACAGGACTATGGCTACACCTTC TRBJ1-2 TRBV7-8 TRBD1 -
CASSLGTGVYNEQFF TGTGCCAGCAGCTTGGGGACGGGGGTTTACAATGAGCAGTTCTTC TRBJ2-1 TRBV7-7 - -
CASSENGNEQFF TGTGCCAGCAGTGAAAACGGGAATGAGCAGTTCTTC TRBJ2-1 TRBV2 - -
CASSLGRTGLYEQYF TGTGCCAGCAGTTTAGGGCGGACAGGTCTCTACGAGCAGTACTTC TRBJ2-7 TRBV28 TRBD1 -